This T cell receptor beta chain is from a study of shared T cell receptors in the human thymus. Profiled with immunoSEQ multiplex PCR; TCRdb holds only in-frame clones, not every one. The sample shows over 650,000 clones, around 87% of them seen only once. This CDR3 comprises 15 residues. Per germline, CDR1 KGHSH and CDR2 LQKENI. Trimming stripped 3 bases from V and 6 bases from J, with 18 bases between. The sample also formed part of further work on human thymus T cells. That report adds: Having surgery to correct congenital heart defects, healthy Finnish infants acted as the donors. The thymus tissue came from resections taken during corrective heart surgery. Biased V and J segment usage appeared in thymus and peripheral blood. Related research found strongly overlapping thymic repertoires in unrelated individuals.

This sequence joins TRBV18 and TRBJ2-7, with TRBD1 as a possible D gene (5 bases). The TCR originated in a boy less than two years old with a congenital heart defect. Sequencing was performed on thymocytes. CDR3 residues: CASSPDSCRVAEQYF. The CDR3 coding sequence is TGTGCCAGCTCACCCGACAGCTGCCGCGTGGCCGAGCAGTACTTC. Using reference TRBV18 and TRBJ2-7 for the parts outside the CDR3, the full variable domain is NAGVMQNPRHLVRRRGQEARLRCSPMKGHSHVYWYRQLPEEGLKFMVYLQKENIIDESGMPKERFSAEFPKEGPSILRIQQVVRGDSAAYFCASSPDSCRVAEQYFGPGTRLTVT.